This is a list of T cell receptor beta chains from one sample in a study of cytomegalovirus exposure and HLA in healthy donors. TCRdb's table, derived via immunoSEQ multiplex PCR, lists solely in-frame clones and lacks some. The sample yields some 100,000 clones, approximately 80% seen once. The specimen was PBMCs. The source is a man aged 50 or older in good health and CMV-seropositive. Both conserved end residues are part of each CDR3. A D gene is named only where the DNA matches it firmly. Size is stated for part of the rows, as once, few or many counts, or as a class when the clone is expanded.

>-|TRBV6-5|TRBJ2-6|-
TGTGCCAGCAGTCCCTTTTCCGGGGCCAACGTCCTGACTTTC
CASSPFSGANVLTF
>-|TRBV29-1|TRBJ1-1|TRBD1
TGCAGCGGGCAGGGGGCAAGGAACACTGAAGCTTTCTTT
CSGQGARNTEAFF
>-|TRBV29-1|TRBJ2-5|TRBD1
TGCAGCGTTGACCGAGGGGGGACAGGCTTCAAAGAGACCCAGTACTTC
CSVDRGGTGFKETQYF
>-|TRBV2|TRBJ2-7|-
TGTGCCAGCACTCGGACAGACCTCAGGAACGAGCAGTACTTC
CASTRTDLRNEQYF
>-|TRBV2|TRBJ2-3|-
TGTGCCAGCGGGAGTAGGGCCAGGGGTGGGGATACGCAGTATTTT
CASGSRARGGDTQYF
>-|TRBV7-9|TRBJ1-2|-
TGTGCCAGCAGTTCGGACAGCTTCTATGGCTACACCTTC
CASSSDSFYGYTF
>once|TRBV6-5|TRBJ2-7|TRBD2
TGTGCCAGCAGTGCCGGGACTAGCGGTTACGAGCAGTACTTC
CASSAGTSGYEQYF
>-|TRBV28|TRBJ1-2|-
TGTGCCAGCAGTTTACCCTCGACGGGTGGCTACACCTTC
CASSLPSTGGYTF
>few|TRBV6-4|TRBJ2-2|TRBD1
TGTGCCAGCAGGGAGGACAGGGCCTACGGGGAGCTGTTTTTT
CASREDRAYGELFF
>-|TRBV4-2|TRBJ2-5|TRBD2
TGTGCCAGCAGCCAAGATCTCGGGAGGGCCGGGGAGACCCAGTACTTC
CASSQDLGRAGETQYF
>-|TRBV10-3|TRBJ1-6|-
TGTGCCATCAGTGATGGCCAGGGATGGGGATCACCCCTCCACTTT
CAISDGQGWGSPLHF
>-|TRBV14|TRBJ2-5|-
TGTGCCAGCAGCCAACCCCGGGAGACCCAGTACTTC
CASSQPRETQYF
>-|TRBV28|TRBJ1-2|-
TGTGCCAGCAGGTTGGACGGGGGGAACTATGGCTACACCTTC
CASRLDGGNYGYTF
>-|TRBV14|TRBJ2-5|-
TGTGCCAGCAGCTCCCTTGGGGGGTTCCAAGAGACCCAGTACTTC
CASSSLGGFQETQYF
>-|TRBV6-5|TRBJ2-7|TRBD1
TGTGCCAGCAGTCCCCAGACAGGGGCCCCATACGAGCAGTACTTC
CASSPQTGAPYEQYF
>-|TRBV13|TRBJ2-2|-
TGTGCCAGCAGCCCAACAGGGAACACCGGGGAGCTGTTTTTT
CASSPTGNTGELFF
>-|TRBV6-5|TRBJ2-1|TRBD2
TGTGCCAGCAGTTGGACTAGCGGGGTACCCTACAATGAGCAGTTCTTC
CASSWTSGVPYNEQFF
>-|TRBV5-1|TRBJ2-1|TRBD2
TGCGCCAGCAGCGCGGGAGGGGGCTACAATGAGCAGTTCTTC
CASSAGGGYNEQFF
>-|TRBV28|TRBJ1-4|-
TGTGCCAGCACCGCCGGTGGGCAGGCTAATGAAAAACTGTTTTTT
CASTAGGQANEKLFF
>few|TRBV30|TRBJ1-3|TRBD1
TGTGCCTTCCTTGACAGGGCGGTTAGAAACACCATATATTTT
CAFLDRAVRNTIYF
>few|TRBV5-5|TRBJ1-2|-
TGTGCCAGCAGCTCTGATACAGGACCCTATGGCTACACCTTC
CASSSDTGPYGYTF
>-|TRBV5-1|TRBJ2-1|-
TGCGCCAGCTCTATAGGAGGGTACAATGAGCAGTTCTTC
CASSIGGYNEQFF
>-|TRBV28|TRBJ1-2|-
TGTGCCAGCAGTTTTACTTCAATCGGCTATGGCTACACCTTC
CASSFTSIGYGYTF
>-|TRBV28|TRBJ2-3|TRBD2
TGTGCCAGCAGTTCAACTAGCGGGGGGCCGCAGTATTTT
CASSSTSGGPQYF
>-|TRBV10-3|TRBJ2-3|TRBD1
TGTGCCATCAGGGCGACAGGGGCCACAGATACGCAGTATTTT
CAIRATGATDTQYF
>-|TRBV5-1|TRBJ1-4|-
TGCGCCAGCAGCTTGGGCCAGGGTTATGAAAAACTGTTTTTT
CASSLGQGYEKLFF
>-|TRBV10-1|TRBJ2-1|TRBD1
TGCGCCAGCAGTGAGTTAACAGGGGGGACGGGGAATGAGCAGTTCTTC
CASSELTGGTGNEQFF
>-|TRBV2|TRBJ1-4|-
TGTGCCAGCAGTGGGAGTAATGAAAAACTGTTTTTT
CASSGSNEKLFF
>-|TRBV5-1|TRBJ1-4|TRBD1
TGCGCCAGCAGCTTTAACAGGGGGCTTAGTGAAAAACTGTTTTTT
CASSFNRGLSEKLFF
>few|TRBV28|TRBJ1-1|-
TGTGCCAGCAGTAATGGACACTCGAACACTGAAGCTTTCTTT
CASSNGHSNTEAFF
>-|TRBV4-1|TRBJ2-1|TRBD2
TGCGCCAGCAGCCAAAGATCCCGGGCAGCGGGAGGGCCTGGCAATGAGCAGTTCTTC
CASSQRSRAAGGPGNEQFF
>-|TRBV4-2|TRBJ1-2|-
TGTGCCAGCAGCCAAGAAGTGGCAACTAACTATGGCTACACCTTC
CASSQEVATNYGYTF
>-|TRBV2|TRBJ2-1|-
TGTGCCAACCAACGGGGTTCCTACAATGAGCAGTTCTTC
CANQRGSYNEQFF
>-|TRBV5-1|TRBJ2-7|TRBD2
TGCGCCAGCAGCTTGGGCCTTCTAGCGGGAGGGATTGAGCAGTACTTC
CASSLGLLAGGIEQYF
>-|TRBV5-1|TRBJ2-7|TRBD1
TGCGCCAGCAGCCTGAAGCCGACAGGGGGCGCCTACGAGCAGTACTTC
CASSLKPTGGAYEQYF
>-|TRBV28|TRBJ1-5|TRBD1
TGTGCCAGCAGTCCTAGGACAGGATTCTACAATCAGCCCCAGCATTTT
CASSPRTGFYNQPQHF
>once|TRBV10-3|TRBJ1-5|-
TGTGCCATCAGTGAGACTGACAATCAGCCCCAGCATTTT
CAISETDNQPQHF
>-|TRBV27|TRBJ2-7|TRBD1
TGTGCCAGCAGTTGGGACAGTCTTGACCACGAGCAGTACTTC
CASSWDSLDHEQYF
>-|TRBV7-3|TRBJ2-3|TRBD2
TGTGCCAGCAGCGGGGGAGGAGCGGGAAAGGCAGATACGCAGTATTTT
CASSGGGAGKADTQYF
>-|TRBV2|TRBJ2-1|TRBD1
TGTGCCAGCACCACACAGGGGGCCTCCTACAATGAGCAGTTCTTC
CASTTQGASYNEQFF
>-|TRBV5-1|TRBJ2-5|TRBD2
TGCGCCAGCAGCTTGCGGGGGGGGTACCAAGAGACCCAGTACTTC
CASSLRGGYQETQYF
>-|TRBV6-5|TRBJ2-1|TRBD1
TGTGCCAGCAGTCTCGACAGGGGCCTGGGTGAGCAGTTCTTC
CASSLDRGLGEQFF
>-|TRBV5-1|TRBJ1-2|TRBD1
TGCGCCAGCAGCAAGACAGGACAGGGTGAGGGCTACACCTTC
CASSKTGQGEGYTF
>-|TRBV7-2|TRBJ2-2|-
TGTGCCAGCAGCTTACAGGGCTGGACCGGGGAGCTGTTTTTT
CASSLQGWTGELFF
>-|TRBV5-4|TRBJ2-5|-
TGTGCCAGCAGCTTGGCCTCCTCGAGGTCATCAGAGACCCAGTACTTC
CASSLASSRSSETQYF
>-|TRBV4-2|TRBJ2-6|TRBD1
TGTGCCAGCAGCCAAAAAGAGGACAGGGCCACTGGGGCCAACGTCCTGACTTTC
CASSQKEDRATGANVLTF
>few|TRBV10-2|TRBJ1-2|-
TGCGCCGTCAACGGGAGGTCAGGGAGATTTGGCTACACCTTC
CAVNGRSGRFGYTF
>few|TRBV15|TRBJ2-3|TRBD2
TGTGCCACCAGCAGAGAGCTAGCGGCAGATACGCAGTATTTT
CATSRELAADTQYF
>-|TRBV7-2|TRBJ2-7|-
TGTGCCAGCAGCTCGACACAGATTTTATTCTACGAGCAGTACTTC
CASSSTQILFYEQYF
>-|TRBV5-1|TRBJ1-2|TRBD1
TGCGCCAGCAGCTTACAGGGGGGGGATGGCTACACCTTC
CASSLQGGDGYTF
>few|TRBV28|TRBJ2-1|-
TGTGCCAGCGGCCAGGGCTACAATGAGCAGTTCTTC
CASGQGYNEQFF
>-|TRBV27|TRBJ1-1|-
TGTGCCAGCAGTTTATGGGGGGCTGAAGCTTTCTTT
CASSLWGAEAFF
>-|TRBV10-3|TRBJ1-1|TRBD1
TGTGCCACCTCCGGACAGGGAAGCACTGAAGCTTTCTTT
CATSGQGSTEAFF